This entry features one T cell receptor (beta chain) sequence. This entry belongs to a study of neurological immune-mediated disorders. TCRdb processed the 5' RACE reads anew with MiXCR; each CDR3 protein has one entry. The sample contains around 27,000 distinct CDR3 sequences, about 15% of which appear only once. The CDR3 consists of 15 residues. The V segment lost 3 bases and the J segment 0 bases; nucleotides outside the gene matches: 1. The germline V gene has CDR1 SGHTA and CDR2 FQGTGA. The receptor was derived from a man aged 70 or older in good health. Sequencing was done on a sample of PBMCs. The gene calls are TRBV7-3 and TRBJ2-3; 9 bases match TRBD2. The CDR3 DNA reads as TGTGCCAGCAGCTTCAGCGGGGGGAGCACAGATACGCAGTATTTT. Translation: CASSFSGGSTDTQYF.